A single sample gave rise to the 24 T cell receptor beta chains below, sequenced in a study of shared clonotypes between healthy human individuals. Produced via immunoSEQ multiplex PCR; TCRdb's table is partial and in-frame only. In the table there are 1.5 million to 1.9 million clones, 98% of which are singletons. Sequenced input: naive CD4+ T cells sorted from blood. Indicated subset: CD45RA+ positively selected. The receptors come from a man aged 25 to 40 in good health.

The chain recombines TRBV5-5 with TRBJ1-5; D gene uncertain. The CDR3 runs 14 residues. V lost 0 bases and J lost 4, with 8 bases in between. The germline V gene has CDR1 SGHKS and CDR2 YYEKEE (reference sequence). The CDR3 here is CASSLVLENQPQHF. The CDR3 bases are TGTGCCAGCAGCTTGGTGCTAGAGAATCAGCCCCAGCATTTT. Complete variable domain (other parts from reference TRBV5-5 and TRBJ1-5): DAGVTQSPTHLIKTRGQQVTLRCSPISGHKSVSWYQQVLGQGPQFIFQYYEKEERGRGNFPDRFSARQFPNYSSELNVNALLLGDSALYLCASSLVLENQPQHFGDGTRLSIL.

This chain links TRBV28 with TRBJ1-1; a possible D gene is TRBD1 (5 bases). The CDR3 runs 16 residues. The germline V and J ends were trimmed by 5 bases and 0 bases, with 16 bases remaining between them. The germline gives CDR1 MDHEN, CDR2 SYDVKM. Written as DNA, the CDR3 is TGTGCCAGCAGTCATCCGCCGACAGCGGTGAACACTGAAGCTTTCTTT. It codes for CASSHPPTAVNTEAFF.

The V and J genes are TRBV27 and TRBJ1-2; 9 nucleotides agree with TRBD1. CDR3 length equals 16 residues. Germline V gene lookup returns CDR1 MNHEY and CDR2 SMNVEV (reference sequence). V shed 2 bases, J shed 4 bases, and the junction held 8 bases outside the gene matches. The CDR3 sequence: CASSLRDRDRAYGYTF. The CDR3 bases are TGTGCCAGCAGTTTAAGGGACCGGGACAGGGCCTATGGCTACACCTTC.

This clone has only a few counts. J is TRBJ2-3 and V is TRBV21-1; TRBD2 is the table's D call, not checked against the DNA. TRBV21-1 represents a pseudogene. The CDR3 is made up of 13 amino acids. This CDR3 is CASSPREGDTQYF. The CDR3 DNA sequence: TGTGCCAGCAGCCCCCGGGAGGGGGATACGCAGTATTTT.

The genes are TRBV5-1 and TRBJ2-3; 13 bases align to TRBD2. The CDR3 has 16 amino acids. Germline V gene sequence: CDR1 SGHRS, CDR2 YFSETQ. The junction had 2 bases not matched to a gene; V was cut back by 4 bases and J by 0 bases. The CDR3 DNA is TGCGCCAGCAGCCGGGGACTAGCGGGAAGCACAGATACGCAGTATTTT. As protein: CASSRGLAGSTDTQYF. The full variable domain, rest sourced from reference TRBV5-1 and TRBJ2-3, is KAGVTQTPRYLIKTRGQQVTLSCSPISGHRSVSWYQQTPGQGLQFLFEYFSETQRNKGNFPGRFSGRQFSNSRSEMNVSTLELGDSALYLCASSRGLAGSTDTQYFGPGTRLTVL.

This sequence joins TRBV30 and TRBJ1-5, with a weak D call TRBD1 (6 bases). Per germline, CDR1 GTSNPN and CDR2 SVGIG (reference sequence). This CDR3 comprises 13 residues. The V end was cut by 5 bases, the J end by 3 bases, with 11 bases between. The chain's CDR3 is CAWAGQYNQPQHF. The CDR3 bases are TGTGCCTGGGCCGGACAGTACAATCAGCCCCAGCATTTT.

CDR3 in amino acids: CASSQVNPVEAFF. The CDR3 DNA is TGCGCCAGCAGCCAAGTGAATCCAGTAGAAGCTTTCTTT. The gene calls are TRBV4-1 and TRBJ1-1; D is unclear. V was cut by 1 base and J by 8 bases, with 11 bases left in between. Germline lookup yields CDR1 MGHRA and CDR2 YSYEKL. The CDR3 is 13 amino acids.

The chain has TRBV10-2 and TRBJ2-4, with D possibly being TRBD2 (5 bases). Germline V gene sequence: CDR1 WSHSY, CDR2 SAAADI. Trimming took 2 bases from V and 9 from J, leaving 8 bases between them. The CDR3 length is 12 residues. This CDR3 is CASSEAGSIQYF. The DNA for the CDR3 is TGCGCCAGCAGTGAGGCTGGGAGCATTCAGTACTTC.

This chain connects TRBV10-1 to TRBJ2-7; 7 nucleotides align to TRBD1. V dropped 4 bases and J dropped 1; count of bases not matched to a gene: 7. CDR3 length equals 15 residues. Germline values: CDR1 WNHNN, CDR2 SYGVQD (reference sequence). The chain's CDR3 is CASSVSRDRSYEQYF. The CDR3 DNA follows: TGCGCCAGCAGTGTTTCCCGGGACAGATCCTACGAGCAGTACTTC.

This clone was recorded only once. The chain joins TRBV15 to TRBJ2-3; 8 bases are shared with TRBD1. The germline CDR1 and CDR2 sequences are LNHNV and YYDKDF (reference sequence). The ends lost 0 bases at V and 6 bases at J; junction bases unmatched: 8. The CDR3 covers 16 residues. In nucleotides, the CDR3 is TGTGCCACCAGCAGAGAACCAGGGGGCGGTAGCGATACGCAGTATTTT. This codes for CATSREPGGGSDTQYF.

This chain joins TRBV6-6 and TRBJ2-5; the D is unclear. The CDR3 runs 12 residues. V lost 8 bases and J lost 3, with 10 bases in between. Germline assignment: CDR1 MNHNY and CDR2 SVGAGI (reference sequence). CDR3 sequence (DNA): TGTGCCAGCGGACGCGCAAAAGAGACCCAGTACTTC. It codes for CASGRAKETQYF.

The chain links TRBV5-6 to TRBJ2-4, with D maybe TRBD2 (5 bases). In germline, CDR1 is SGHDT, CDR2 YYEEEE. The CDR3 extends over 15 amino acids. Trimming removed 0 bases from V and 9 bases from J, with 16 bases in between. Written as DNA, the CDR3 is TGTGCCAGCAGCTTGGGTCAATTACTAGGAGCCATTCAGTACTTC. Translated: CASSLGQLLGAIQYF.

The sample holds one count of this clone. Other DNA sequences in this specimen translate into the identical CDR3. This chain connects TRBV7-2 to TRBJ2-7; no clear D gene. Trimming left V 2 bases short and J 1 base short, with 6 bases between. This CDR3 has 13 residues. Looked up from germline, CDR1 is SGHTA and CDR2 is FQGNSA. The CDR3 sequence is CASSLFGSYEQYF. DNA of the CDR3: TGTGCCAGCAGCTTATTCGGGTCCTACGAGCAGTACTTC.

This clone was seen once. The chain links TRBV9 to TRBJ2-5; a possible D gene is TRBD2 (6 bases). The CDR3 covers 15 residues. Per germline, CDR1 SGDLS and CDR2 YYNGEE. V was trimmed by 2 bases and J by 0 bases, leaving 11 bases between them. This chain's CDR3 is CASSVSPSDQETQYF. The CDR3 nucleotides read TGTGCCAGCAGCGTTTCTCCTAGCGACCAAGAGACCCAGTACTTC.

The CDR3 DNA is TGTGCCAGCACCAGAGGACGGGGGGGTGAGACCCAGTACTTC. It yields the protein CASTRGRGGETQYF. This chain links TRBV2 with TRBJ2-5; 8 bases are shared with TRBD2. The CDR3 covers 14 residues. Per germline, CDR1 SNHLY and CDR2 FYNNEI. J gave up 5 bases and V 7 bases, and 9 bases lay outside the gene matches.

The gene calls are TRBV18 and TRBJ2-1; 11 bases match TRBD2. V gave up 6 bases and J gave up 6 bases; unmatched junction bases: 7. CDR1 is KGHSH and CDR2 is LQKENI in the germline V gene. The CDR3 loop spans 15 amino acids. This CDR3 is CASSPKLAGGNEQFF. The CDR3 bases are TGTGCCAGCTCCCCTAAGCTAGCGGGAGGCAATGAGCAGTTCTTC.

This sequence joins TRBV5-1 and TRBJ2-7, with 8 positions matching TRBD2. V shed 0 bases, J shed 7 bases, and the junction held 9 bases outside the gene matches. The V gene's germline CDR1 is SGHRS and CDR2 YFSETQ. The CDR3 contains 15 residues. The CDR3, as DNA: TGCGCCAGCAGCTTGGACATCGGGAGGGCCGGTGAGCAGTACTTC. This codes for CASSLDIGRAGEQYF.

In the case of this clone: Other DNA sequences in this specimen translate into the identical CDR3. The chain couples TRBV7-2 to TRBJ2-1; D unclear. This CDR3 is built from 12 residues. Germline CDR1 SGHTA, CDR2 FQGNSA. V was clipped by 5 bases and J by 1 base, with 3 bases between them. In nucleotides, the CDR3 is TGTGCCAGCAGCCCTTCCTACAATGAGCAGTTCTTC. Translating it yields CASSPSYNEQFF. Looking up the rest from reference TRBV7-2 and TRBJ2-1 gives the full variable domain: GAGVSQSPSNKVTEKGKDVELRCDPISGHTALYWYRQSLGQGLEFLIYFQGNSAPDKSGLPSDRFSAERTGGSVSTLTIQRTQQEDSAVYLCASSPSYNEQFFGPGTRLTVL.

The gene calls are TRBV19 and TRBJ2-1, with D possibly matching TRBD2 (6 bases). CDR1 and CDR2 from the germline V gene are LNHDA and SQIVND (reference sequence). This CDR3 contains 13 residues. V was clipped by 8 bases and J by 6 bases, with 14 bases between them. CDR3 region: CASGYGGSNEQFF. In DNA form, the CDR3 reads TGTGCCAGTGGTTACGGGGGAAGCAATGAGCAGTTCTTC. The complete variable domain, with remaining parts taken from reference TRBV19 and TRBJ2-1, reads DGGITQSPKYLFRKEGQNVTLSCEQNLNHDAMYWYRQDPGQGLRLIYYSQIVNDFQKGDIAEGYSVSREKKESFPLTVTSAQKNPTAFYLCASGYGGSNEQFFGPGTRLTVL.

This chain links TRBV19 with TRBJ1-4; TRBD1 matches at 11 bases. The V and J ends lost 5 bases and 10 bases, in that order; junction bases with no gene match: 9. This CDR3 region has 15 residues. The V gene's germline CDR1 is LNHDA and CDR2 SQIVND (reference sequence). In DNA, the CDR3 is TGTGCCAGTAGTCTCCTCACGGGACAGGGGGGAAAACTGTTTTTT. Translation gives CASSLLTGQGGKLFF.

The genes are TRBV28 and TRBJ2-3, with 10 positions matching TRBD1. V was pared by 11 bases and J by 9 bases, with 11 bases of the junction left unmatched. CDR3 length: 13 amino acids. The germline V gene encodes CDR1 MDHEN and CDR2 SYDVKM. The CDR3 sequence: CAVRDRGLRTQYF. The CDR3 region has the DNA TGTGCCGTCCGGGACAGGGGACTAAGGACGCAGTATTTT.

The chain links TRBV6-1 to TRBJ1-5; weak D call: TRBD1 (5 bases). The CDR3 length is 16 residues. Looked up from germline, CDR1 is MNHNS and CDR2 is SASEGT. The ends were cut back, 2 bases at V and 1 base at J, with 12 bases in the middle. CDR3: CASSEIETVSNQPQHF. For the CDR3, the DNA is TGTGCCAGCAGTGAAATCGAGACAGTAAGCAATCAGCCCCAGCATTTT.

This chain uses TRBV5-1 with TRBJ2-1; D might be TRBD1 or TRBD2, each matching 5 bases. There are 16 residues in the CDR3. Trimming cost V 1 base and J 0 bases, with 11 bases left between them. Germline-derived CDR1 and CDR2 are SGHRS and YFSETQ. The CDR3, as DNA: TGCGCCAGCAGCTTGCTGGGACGGAGCTCCTACAATGAGCAGTTCTTC. Its protein product is CASSLLGRSSYNEQFF. Complete variable domain (other parts from reference TRBV5-1 and TRBJ2-1): KAGVTQTPRYLIKTRGQQVTLSCSPISGHRSVSWYQQTPGQGLQFLFEYFSETQRNKGNFPGRFSGRQFSNSRSEMNVSTLELGDSALYLCASSLLGRSSYNEQFFGPGTRLTVL.

The rearrangement joins TRBV28 to TRBJ1-1; a weak D match, TRBD1 (5 bases). V lost 5 bases to trimming and J lost 1 base, with 14 bases between them. This CDR3 comprises 15 residues. Germline loops: CDR1 MDHEN, CDR2 SYDVKM. Here the CDR3 reads CASSRGVRQNTEAFF. CDR3 bases: TGTGCCAGCAGTCGAGGGGTCCGCCAGAACACTGAAGCTTTCTTT.